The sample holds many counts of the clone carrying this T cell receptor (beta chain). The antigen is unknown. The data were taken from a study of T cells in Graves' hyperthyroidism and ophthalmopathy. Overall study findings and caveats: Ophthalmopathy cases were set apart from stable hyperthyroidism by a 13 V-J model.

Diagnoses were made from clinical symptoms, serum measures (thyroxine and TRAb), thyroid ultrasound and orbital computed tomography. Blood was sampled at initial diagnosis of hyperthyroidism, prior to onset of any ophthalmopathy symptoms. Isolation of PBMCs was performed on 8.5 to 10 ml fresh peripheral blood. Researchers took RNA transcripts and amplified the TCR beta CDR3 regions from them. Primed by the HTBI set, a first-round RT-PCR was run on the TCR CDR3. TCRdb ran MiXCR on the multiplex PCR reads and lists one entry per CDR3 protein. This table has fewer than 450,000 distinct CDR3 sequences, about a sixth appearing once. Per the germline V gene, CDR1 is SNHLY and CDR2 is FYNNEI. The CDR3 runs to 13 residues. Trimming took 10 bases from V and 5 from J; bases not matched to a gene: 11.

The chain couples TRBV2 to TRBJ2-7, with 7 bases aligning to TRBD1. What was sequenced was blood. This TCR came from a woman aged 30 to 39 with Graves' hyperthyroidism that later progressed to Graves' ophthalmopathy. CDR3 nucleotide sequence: TGTGCCACCACCACGGACAGGTCAGACGAGCAGTACTTC. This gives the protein CATTTDRSDEQYF.